Listed below are T cell receptor beta chains from one sample, sequenced in a study of CD8 T cells in Susac syndrome. TCRdb re-called the immunoSEQ multiplex PCR reads through MiXCR, storing one row per CDR3 protein. The data hold about 400,000 distinct CDR3 sequences, with around 83% observed a single time. Input material: CD8+ T cells from PBMCs. These TCRs come from a human donor with multiple sclerosis. The conserved cysteine and the conserved F or W are not part of the CDR3 here. The D gene is left open where the match is weak.

cdr3_aa: ASSPLPRDYNEQF
j_call: TRBJ2-1
v_call: TRBV18
d_call: .
cdr3_length: 13

cdr3_aa: ASSYSAVRSGASSYEQY
j_call: TRBJ2-7
v_call: TRBV6-5
d_call: .
cdr3_length: 17

cdr3_aa: ASGAGGWPPNEQF
j_call: TRBJ2-1
v_call: TRBV6-5
d_call: .
cdr3_length: 13

cdr3_aa: ASSQDRPGEQF
j_call: TRBJ2-1
v_call: TRBV4-1
d_call: .
cdr3_length: 11

cdr3_aa: ASTPLAGGLSYEQY
j_call: TRBJ2-7
v_call: TRBV6-1
d_call: TRBD2
cdr3_length: 14

cdr3_aa: AWSVAGSDTQY
j_call: TRBJ2-3
v_call: TRBV30
d_call: .
cdr3_length: 11

cdr3_aa: AIQDGTEQNNEQF
j_call: TRBJ2-1
v_call: TRBV10-3
d_call: .
cdr3_length: 13

cdr3_aa: ASSLGENRGASISTDTQY
j_call: TRBJ2-3
v_call: TRBV5-1
d_call: TRBD1
cdr3_length: 18

cdr3_aa: ASSQGNGAF
j_call: TRBJ1-1
v_call: TRBV4-1
d_call: .
cdr3_length: 9

cdr3_aa: ASSQDWDREVYTIY
j_call: TRBJ1-3
v_call: TRBV4-1
d_call: TRBD1
cdr3_length: 14

cdr3_aa: ASSMDRGDSGANVLT
j_call: TRBJ2-6
v_call: TRBV6-7
d_call: TRBD1
cdr3_length: 15

cdr3_aa: AISEDTYSYEQY
j_call: TRBJ2-7
v_call: TRBV10-3
d_call: .
cdr3_length: 12

cdr3_aa: AWSVGTSGNEQF
j_call: TRBJ2-1
v_call: TRBV30
d_call: .
cdr3_length: 12

cdr3_aa: SAPPGLPHSPLH
j_call: TRBJ1-6
v_call: TRBV20-1
d_call: .
cdr3_length: 12

cdr3_aa: ASSLGDSGRIYEQY
j_call: TRBJ2-7
v_call: TRBV7-9
d_call: .
cdr3_length: 14

cdr3_aa: ASSQDRTSRLTGELF
j_call: TRBJ2-2
v_call: TRBV4-1
d_call: TRBD2
cdr3_length: 15

cdr3_aa: ASSFSGTGEQY
j_call: TRBJ2-7
v_call: TRBV6-6
d_call: TRBD1
cdr3_length: 11

cdr3_aa: ASSLGVAQVFGMQY
j_call: TRBJ2-7
v_call: TRBV7-9
d_call: .
cdr3_length: 14

cdr3_aa: ASSPTGANEKLF
j_call: TRBJ1-4
v_call: TRBV3-1
d_call: TRBD1
cdr3_length: 12

cdr3_aa: ASSLIGLAGTDTQY
j_call: TRBJ2-3
v_call: TRBV5-1
d_call: TRBD2
cdr3_length: 14

cdr3_aa: ASSLNRDTDGYT
j_call: TRBJ1-2
v_call: TRBV7-8
d_call: .
cdr3_length: 12

cdr3_aa: ASSHPLNNEQF
j_call: TRBJ2-1
v_call: TRBV4-1
d_call: .
cdr3_length: 11

cdr3_aa: SVEEAGLRGYT
j_call: TRBJ1-2
v_call: TRBV29-1
d_call: .
cdr3_length: 11

cdr3_aa: ASSQEPGQGREKLF
j_call: TRBJ1-4
v_call: TRBV4-1
d_call: TRBD1
cdr3_length: 14

cdr3_aa: AWSTDRASSYEQY
j_call: TRBJ2-7
v_call: TRBV30
d_call: TRBD1
cdr3_length: 13

cdr3_aa: AIRGDRGYEQY
j_call: TRBJ2-7
v_call: TRBV10-3
d_call: TRBD1
cdr3_length: 11

cdr3_aa: ASSLESGPGEGYT
j_call: TRBJ1-2
v_call: TRBV5-1
d_call: .
cdr3_length: 13

cdr3_aa: ASSLGPGQGSNQPQH
j_call: TRBJ1-5
v_call: TRBV13
d_call: TRBD1
cdr3_length: 15

cdr3_aa: ASSYGGFPYEQY
j_call: TRBJ2-7
v_call: TRBV6-5
d_call: .
cdr3_length: 12

cdr3_aa: ASSLVAGPYNEQF
j_call: TRBJ2-1
v_call: TRBV7-7
d_call: TRBD2
cdr3_length: 13

cdr3_aa: ASSGDQGYHGYT
j_call: TRBJ1-2
v_call: TRBV19
d_call: .
cdr3_length: 12

cdr3_aa: ASSLGPTGFPSRNEQF
j_call: TRBJ2-1
v_call: TRBV7-9
d_call: .
cdr3_length: 16

cdr3_aa: ASSYRRVRATDTQY
j_call: TRBJ2-3
v_call: TRBV6-5
d_call: .
cdr3_length: 14

cdr3_aa: ASGWSSGTPLSYEQY
j_call: TRBJ2-7
v_call: TRBV12-5
d_call: .
cdr3_length: 15

cdr3_aa: SARALRTGDFINQPQH
j_call: TRBJ1-5
v_call: TRBV20-1
d_call: TRBD1
cdr3_length: 16

cdr3_aa: ASSPNLGLAGEQY
j_call: TRBJ2-7
v_call: TRBV12-3/TRBV12-4
d_call: TRBD2
cdr3_length: 13

cdr3_aa: ASSLELGTAVLNEQF
j_call: TRBJ2-1
v_call: TRBV5-4
d_call: .
cdr3_length: 15

cdr3_aa: SASRDRAYGYT
j_call: TRBJ1-2
v_call: TRBV20-1
d_call: TRBD1
cdr3_length: 11

cdr3_aa: ASSYSGGQDLRQQY
j_call: TRBJ2-7
v_call: TRBV6-5
d_call: TRBD1
cdr3_length: 14

cdr3_aa: ASRPPGQPNTEAF
j_call: TRBJ1-1
v_call: TRBV28
d_call: TRBD1
cdr3_length: 13

cdr3_aa: ASSLGGLTNYGYT
j_call: TRBJ1-2
v_call: TRBV13
d_call: .
cdr3_length: 13

cdr3_aa: ASSSLPPYEQY
j_call: TRBJ2-7
v_call: TRBV27
d_call: .
cdr3_length: 11

cdr3_aa: ASSWTGDGPYEQY
j_call: TRBJ2-7
v_call: TRBV5-5
d_call: TRBD1
cdr3_length: 13

cdr3_aa: ASSEVTDTQY
j_call: TRBJ2-3
v_call: TRBV25-1
d_call: .
cdr3_length: 10

cdr3_aa: ASSSTSVYEQY
j_call: TRBJ2-7
v_call: TRBV7-9
d_call: TRBD2
cdr3_length: 11

cdr3_aa: ASTPATGEVFYGYT
j_call: TRBJ1-2
v_call: TRBV19
d_call: .
cdr3_length: 14

cdr3_aa: ASIWGTEAF
j_call: TRBJ1-1
v_call: TRBV25-1
d_call: .
cdr3_length: 9

cdr3_aa: SAGTSPQEAQY
j_call: TRBJ2-5
v_call: TRBV20-1
d_call: TRBD2
cdr3_length: 11